This passage covers 10 T cell receptor beta chains from one sample sequenced in a study of shared clonotypes between healthy human individuals. TCRdb's copy holds only in-frame clones and misses some; the assay was immunoSEQ multiplex PCR. The sample lists 2.5 million or so clones; around nine tenths were seen once. The material sequenced was naive CD4+ T cells sorted from blood. Described subset: CD45RA+ positively selected. The receptors derive from a man aged 18 to 29 in good health.

The chain links TRBV28 to TRBJ1-2; 8 bases fit TRBD1. Trimming at V came to 6 bases and at J to 7 bases, leaving 4 bases not matched to a gene. This CDR3 is 12 amino acids long. Germline-derived CDR1 and CDR2 are MDHEN and SYDVKM. CDR3 bases: TGTGCCAGCAGCCAGGGGGCGCTTGGCTACACCTTC. This encodes CASSQGALGYTF.

A remark on this clone: The same CDR3 can be traced to other DNA sequences in this sample. The chain has TRBV18 and TRBJ2-3, with no clear D. This CDR3 has 15 amino acids. Germline V gene data show CDR1 as KGHSH and CDR2 as LQKENI. Trimming pared 2 bases from V and 0 bases from J, leaving 9 bases between. CDR3 loop: CASSPLAESTDTQYF. The CDR3 DNA reads as TGTGCCAGCTCACCATTAGCTGAAAGCACAGATACGCAGTATTTT. The complete variable domain, with remaining parts taken from reference TRBV18 and TRBJ2-3, reads NAGVMQNPRHLVRRRGQEARLRCSPMKGHSHVYWYRQLPEEGLKFMVYLQKENIIDESGMPKERFSAEFPKEGPSILRIQQVVRGDSAAYFCASSPLAESTDTQYFGPGTRLTVL.

The J gene is TRBJ1-5, the V gene TRBV4-1; D uncertain. The CDR3 is 11 amino acids. Per germline, CDR1 MGHRA and CDR2 YSYEKL. Trimming removed 3 bases from V and 11 bases from J, with 8 bases in between. The CDR3 spells CASSQGKAQHF. In DNA, the CDR3 is TGCGCCAGCAGCCAGGGTAAGGCCCAGCATTTT.

The chain has TRBV30 and TRBJ2-5; D uncertain. The germline V gene has CDR1 GTSNPN and CDR2 SVGIG (reference sequence). The CDR3 runs to 15 residues. The V gene lost 0 bases and the J gene lost 0 bases, with 11 bases spanning the gap. This CDR3 reads CAWSVLDRDQETQYF. In nucleotides, the CDR3 is TGTGCCTGGAGTGTACTCGATAGGGACCAAGAGACCCAGTACTTC.

CDR3 amino acids: CASSPGGTGARQTQYF. Written as DNA, the CDR3 is TGTGCCAGCAGCCCCGGCGGGACAGGGGCTAGACAGACCCAGTACTTC. The chain links TRBV7-3 to TRBJ2-5; 10 positions agree with TRBD1. From germline, CDR1 is SGHTA and CDR2 FQGTGA. This CDR3 spans 16 amino acids. Losses at the gene ends were 5 bases for V and 6 bases for J; bases not matched to a gene: 12.

This clone has a single count. The chain couples TRBV5-1 to TRBJ2-7, with TRBD2 matching 7 bases. The trim removed 0 bases at V and 2 bases at J, leaving 11 bases unmatched. The CDR3 covers 17 residues. Germline-derived CDR1 and CDR2 are SGHRS and YFSETQ. This CDR3 is CASSLDYGLAAAYEQYF. DNA for the CDR3: TGCGCCAGCAGCTTGGACTACGGTCTAGCGGCGGCCTACGAGCAGTACTTC.

V gene TRBV6-5 combines with J gene TRBJ2-2; D not certain. Germline V gene sequence: CDR1 MNHEY, CDR2 SVGAGI. Trimming took off 11 bases at V and 0 bases at J, with 10 bases between the two ends. The CDR3 has 13 residues. CDR3 in amino acids: CAGRDANTGELFF. CDR3 sequence (DNA): TGTGCCGGACGAGACGCGAACACCGGGGAGCTGTTTTTT.

This chain uses TRBV2 with TRBJ2-1; 15 nucleotides agree with TRBD2. The CDR3 runs to 19 residues. Germline lookup yields CDR1 SNHLY and CDR2 FYNNEI. J was trimmed by 0 bases and V by 4 bases; bases with no gene match: 7. The CDR3 DNA is TGTGCCAGCAGTGGGAGGACTAGCGGGGGGGTTAGCTCCTACAATGAGCAGTTCTTC. As protein: CASSGRTSGGVSSYNEQFF.

On this clone: The sample carries other DNA sequences with the same CDR3. The chain has TRBV5-1 and TRBJ1-1, with D unresolved. Germline V gene data show CDR1 as SGHRS and CDR2 as YFSETQ. This CDR3 spans 14 amino acids. With 0 bases removed from V and 2 bases from J, the gap between germline ends came to 8 bases. The CDR3 region is CASSLGHVNTEAFF. CDR3 sequence (DNA): TGCGCCAGCAGCTTGGGCCACGTCAACACTGAAGCTTTCTTT. Full variable domain (remainder filled in from reference TRBV5-1 and TRBJ1-1): KAGVTQTPRYLIKTRGQQVTLSCSPISGHRSVSWYQQTPGQGLQFLFEYFSETQRNKGNFPGRFSGRQFSNSRSEMNVSTLELGDSALYLCASSLGHVNTEAFFGQGTRLTVV.

The chain is built from TRBV10-1 and TRBJ2-3; no clear D. CDR1 and CDR2 (germline): WNHNN, SYGVQD (reference sequence). V was clipped by 6 bases and J by 3 bases, with 10 bases between them. The CDR3 consists of 13 residues. As DNA, the CDR3 is TGCGCCAGCAGACCAGACAATACAGATACGCAGTATTTT. Amino acids: CASRPDNTDTQYF.